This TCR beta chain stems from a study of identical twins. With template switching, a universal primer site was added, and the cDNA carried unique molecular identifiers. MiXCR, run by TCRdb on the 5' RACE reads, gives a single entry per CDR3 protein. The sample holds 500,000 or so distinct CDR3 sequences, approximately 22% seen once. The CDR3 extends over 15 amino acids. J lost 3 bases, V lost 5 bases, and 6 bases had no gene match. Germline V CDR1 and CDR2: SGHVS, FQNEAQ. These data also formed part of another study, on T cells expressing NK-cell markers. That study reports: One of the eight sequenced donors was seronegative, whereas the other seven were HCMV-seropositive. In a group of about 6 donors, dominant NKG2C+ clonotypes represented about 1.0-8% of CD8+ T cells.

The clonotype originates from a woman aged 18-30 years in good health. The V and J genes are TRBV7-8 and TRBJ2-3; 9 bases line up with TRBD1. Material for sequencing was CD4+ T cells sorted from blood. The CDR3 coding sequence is TGTGCCAGCAGCCTACCGGGACAGGGTACAGATACGCAGTATTTT. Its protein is CASSLPGQGTDTQYF.